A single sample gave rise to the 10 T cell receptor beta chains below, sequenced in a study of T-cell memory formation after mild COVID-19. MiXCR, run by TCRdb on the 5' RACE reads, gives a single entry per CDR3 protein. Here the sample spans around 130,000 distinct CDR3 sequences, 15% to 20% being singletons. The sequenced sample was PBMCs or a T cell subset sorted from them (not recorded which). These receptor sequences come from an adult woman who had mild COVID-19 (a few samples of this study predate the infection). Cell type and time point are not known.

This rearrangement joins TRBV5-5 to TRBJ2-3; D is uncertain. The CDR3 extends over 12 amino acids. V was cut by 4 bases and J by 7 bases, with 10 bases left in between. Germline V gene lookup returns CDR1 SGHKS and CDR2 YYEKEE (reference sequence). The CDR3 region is CASSPDGNTQYF. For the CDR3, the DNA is TGTGCCAGCAGCCCGGACGGCAATACGCAGTATTTT.

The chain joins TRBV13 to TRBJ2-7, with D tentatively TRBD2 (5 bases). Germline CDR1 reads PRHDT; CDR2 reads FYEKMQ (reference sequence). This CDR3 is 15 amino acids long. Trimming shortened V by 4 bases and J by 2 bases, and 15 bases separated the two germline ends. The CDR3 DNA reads TGTGCCAGCAGCTCGCCCGGGCAGACTACCTACGAGCAGTACTTC. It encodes CASSSPGQTTYEQYF.

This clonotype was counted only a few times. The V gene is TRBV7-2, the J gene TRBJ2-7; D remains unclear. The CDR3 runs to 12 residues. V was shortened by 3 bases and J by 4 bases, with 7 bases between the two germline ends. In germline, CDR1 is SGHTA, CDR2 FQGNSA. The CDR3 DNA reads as TGTGCCAGCAGCTTCCTTGGGTACGAGCAGTACTTC. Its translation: CASSFLGYEQYF.

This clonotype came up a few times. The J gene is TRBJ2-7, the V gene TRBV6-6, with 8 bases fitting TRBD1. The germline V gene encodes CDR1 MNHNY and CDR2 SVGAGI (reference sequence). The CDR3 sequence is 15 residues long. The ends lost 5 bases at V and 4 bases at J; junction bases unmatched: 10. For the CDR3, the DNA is TGTGCCAGCAGTCGAGGGGGACAGGAACTTTACGAGCAGTACTTC. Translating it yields CASSRGGQELYEQYF.

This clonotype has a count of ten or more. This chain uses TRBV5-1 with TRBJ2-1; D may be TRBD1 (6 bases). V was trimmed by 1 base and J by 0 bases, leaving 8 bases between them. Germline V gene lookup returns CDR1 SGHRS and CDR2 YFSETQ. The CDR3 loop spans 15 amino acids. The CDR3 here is CASSLTGSSYNEQFF. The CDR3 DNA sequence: TGCGCCAGCAGCTTGACAGGGAGCTCCTACAATGAGCAGTTCTTC.

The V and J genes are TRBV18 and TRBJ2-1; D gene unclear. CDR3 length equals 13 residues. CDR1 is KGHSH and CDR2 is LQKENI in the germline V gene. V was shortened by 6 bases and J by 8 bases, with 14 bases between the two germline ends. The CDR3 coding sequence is TGTGCCAGCTCTCTCCGGTCGGCCGATGAGCAGTTCTTC. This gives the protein CASSLRSADEQFF.

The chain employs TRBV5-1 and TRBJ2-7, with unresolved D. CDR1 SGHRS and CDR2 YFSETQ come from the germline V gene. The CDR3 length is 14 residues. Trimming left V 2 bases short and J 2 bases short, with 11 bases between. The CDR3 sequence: CASSFSEKPYEQYF. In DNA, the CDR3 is TGCGCCAGCAGCTTCAGCGAGAAACCCTACGAGCAGTACTTC. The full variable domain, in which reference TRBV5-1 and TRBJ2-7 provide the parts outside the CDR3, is KAGVTQTPRYLIKTRGQQVTLSCSPISGHRSVSWYQQTPGQGLQFLFEYFSETQRNKGNFPGRFSGRQFSNSRSEMNVSTLELGDSALYLCASSFSEKPYEQYFGPGTRLTVT.

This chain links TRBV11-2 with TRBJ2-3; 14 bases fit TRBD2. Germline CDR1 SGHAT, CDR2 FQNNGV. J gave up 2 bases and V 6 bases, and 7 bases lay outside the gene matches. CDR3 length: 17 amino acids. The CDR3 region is CASRGLAGALFTDTQYF. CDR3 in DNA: TGTGCCAGCAGGGGACTAGCGGGAGCCCTCTTCACAGATACGCAGTATTTT.

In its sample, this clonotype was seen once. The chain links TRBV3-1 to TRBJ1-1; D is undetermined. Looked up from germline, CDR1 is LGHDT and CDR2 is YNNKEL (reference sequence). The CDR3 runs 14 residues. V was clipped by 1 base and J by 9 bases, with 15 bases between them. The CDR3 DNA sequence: TGTGCCAGCAGCCAAGCGACCCCTCCGTGGAAAGCTTTCTTT. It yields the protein CASSQATPPWKAFF.

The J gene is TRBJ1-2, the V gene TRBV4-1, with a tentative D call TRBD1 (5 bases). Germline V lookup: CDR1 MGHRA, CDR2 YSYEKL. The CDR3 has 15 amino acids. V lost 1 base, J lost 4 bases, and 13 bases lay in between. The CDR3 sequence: CASSQGEGNGYGYTF. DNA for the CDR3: TGCGCCAGCAGCCAAGGTGAGGGGAACGGCTATGGCTACACCTTC.